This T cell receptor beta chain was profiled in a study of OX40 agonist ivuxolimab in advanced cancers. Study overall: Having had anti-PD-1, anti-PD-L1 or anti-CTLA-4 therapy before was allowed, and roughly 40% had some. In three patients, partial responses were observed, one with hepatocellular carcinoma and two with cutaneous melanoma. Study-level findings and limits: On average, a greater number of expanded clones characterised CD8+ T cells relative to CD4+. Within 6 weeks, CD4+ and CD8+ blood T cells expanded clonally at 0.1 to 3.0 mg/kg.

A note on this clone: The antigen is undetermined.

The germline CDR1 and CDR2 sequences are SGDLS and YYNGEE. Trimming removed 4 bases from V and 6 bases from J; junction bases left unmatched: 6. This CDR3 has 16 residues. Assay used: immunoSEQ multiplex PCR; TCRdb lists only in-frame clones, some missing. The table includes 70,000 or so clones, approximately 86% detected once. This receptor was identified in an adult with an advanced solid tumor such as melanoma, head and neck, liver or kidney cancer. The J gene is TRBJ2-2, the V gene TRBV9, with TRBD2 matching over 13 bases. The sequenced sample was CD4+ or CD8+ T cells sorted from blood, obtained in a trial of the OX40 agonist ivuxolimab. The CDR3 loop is CASSRGLAGDSGELFF. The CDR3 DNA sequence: TGTGCCAGCAGCAGAGGACTAGCGGGAGATTCCGGGGAGCTGTTTTTT.